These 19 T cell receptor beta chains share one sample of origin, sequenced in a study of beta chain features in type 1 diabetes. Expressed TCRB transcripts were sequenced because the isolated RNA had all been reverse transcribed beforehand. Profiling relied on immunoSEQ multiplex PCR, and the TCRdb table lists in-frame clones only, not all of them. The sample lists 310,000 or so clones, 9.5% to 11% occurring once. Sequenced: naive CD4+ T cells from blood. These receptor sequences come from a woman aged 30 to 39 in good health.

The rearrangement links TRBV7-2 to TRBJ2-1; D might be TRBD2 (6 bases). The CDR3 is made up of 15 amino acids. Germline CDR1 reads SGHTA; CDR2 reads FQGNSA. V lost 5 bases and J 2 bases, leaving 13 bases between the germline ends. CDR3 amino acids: CASSPRAGPYNEQFF. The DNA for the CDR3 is TGTGCCAGCAGCCCCCGAGCGGGTCCCTACAATGAGCAGTTCTTC.

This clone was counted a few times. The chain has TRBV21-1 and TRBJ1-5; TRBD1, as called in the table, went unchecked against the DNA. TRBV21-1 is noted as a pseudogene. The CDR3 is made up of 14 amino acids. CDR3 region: CASGTGYSNQPQHF. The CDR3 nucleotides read TGTGCCAGCGGGACAGGTTATAGCAATCAGCCCCAGCATTTT.

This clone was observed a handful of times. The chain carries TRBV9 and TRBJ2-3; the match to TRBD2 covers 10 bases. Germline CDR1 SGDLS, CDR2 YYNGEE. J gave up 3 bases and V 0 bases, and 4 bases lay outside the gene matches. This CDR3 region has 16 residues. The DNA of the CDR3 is TGTGCCAGCAGCGTAGAGTTAGCGGGAGGTACAGATACGCAGTATTTT. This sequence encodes CASSVELAGGTDTQYF.

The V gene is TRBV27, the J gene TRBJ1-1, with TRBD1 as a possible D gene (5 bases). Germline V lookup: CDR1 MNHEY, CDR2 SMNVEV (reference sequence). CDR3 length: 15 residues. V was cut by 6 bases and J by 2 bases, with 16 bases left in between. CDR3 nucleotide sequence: TGTGCCAGCAGATATACGGGCAGGGCCAACACTGAAGCTTTCTTT. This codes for CASRYTGRANTEAFF.

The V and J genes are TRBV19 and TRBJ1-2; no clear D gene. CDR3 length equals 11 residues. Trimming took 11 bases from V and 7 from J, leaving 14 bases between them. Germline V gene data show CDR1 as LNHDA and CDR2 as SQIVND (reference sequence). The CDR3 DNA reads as TGTGCCGCGCGCCATGGGCGTGGCTACACCTTC. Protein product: CAARHGRGYTF.

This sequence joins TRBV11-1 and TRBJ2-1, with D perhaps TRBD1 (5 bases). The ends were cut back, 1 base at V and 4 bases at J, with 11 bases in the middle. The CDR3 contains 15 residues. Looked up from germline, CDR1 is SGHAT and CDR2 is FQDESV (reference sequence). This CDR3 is CASSLEFRDYNEQFF. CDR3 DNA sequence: TGTGCCAGCAGCTTAGAGTTCAGGGATTACAATGAGCAGTTCTTC.

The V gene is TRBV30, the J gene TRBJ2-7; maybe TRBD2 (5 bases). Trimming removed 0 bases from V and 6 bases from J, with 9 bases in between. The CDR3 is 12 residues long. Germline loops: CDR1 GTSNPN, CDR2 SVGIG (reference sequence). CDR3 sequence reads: CAWSVRLTEQYF. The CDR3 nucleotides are TGTGCCTGGAGTGTAAGACTAACCGAGCAGTACTTC.

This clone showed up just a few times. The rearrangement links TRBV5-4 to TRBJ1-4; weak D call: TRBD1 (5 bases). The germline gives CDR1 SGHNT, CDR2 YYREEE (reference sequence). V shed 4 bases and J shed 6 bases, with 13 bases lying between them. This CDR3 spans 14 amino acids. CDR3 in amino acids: CASSIRGSYEKLFF. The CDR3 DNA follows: TGTGCCAGCAGCATAAGGGGTTCCTATGAAAAACTGTTTTTT.

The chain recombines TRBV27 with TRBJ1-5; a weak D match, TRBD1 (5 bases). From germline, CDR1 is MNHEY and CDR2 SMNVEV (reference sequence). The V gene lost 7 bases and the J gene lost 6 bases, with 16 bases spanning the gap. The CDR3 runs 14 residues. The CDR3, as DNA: TGTGCCAGCAAACTAAAAAGGGGTGGTCAGCCCCAGCATTTT. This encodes CASKLKRGGQPQHF.

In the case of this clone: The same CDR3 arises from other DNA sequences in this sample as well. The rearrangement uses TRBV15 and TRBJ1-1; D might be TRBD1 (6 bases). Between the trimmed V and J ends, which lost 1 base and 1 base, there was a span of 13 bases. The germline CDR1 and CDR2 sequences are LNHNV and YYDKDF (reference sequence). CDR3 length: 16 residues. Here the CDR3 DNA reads TGTGCCACCAGCAGAGGGAAGGGGGAGGGGAACACTGAAGCTTTCTTT. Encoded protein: CATSRGKGEGNTEAFF.

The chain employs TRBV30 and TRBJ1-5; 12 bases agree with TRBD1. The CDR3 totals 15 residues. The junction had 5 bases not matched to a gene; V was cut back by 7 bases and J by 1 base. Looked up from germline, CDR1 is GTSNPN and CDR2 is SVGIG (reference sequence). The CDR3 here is CALGQGAGSNQPQHF. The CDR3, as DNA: TGTGCCTTGGGACAGGGGGCAGGAAGCAATCAGCCCCAGCATTTT.

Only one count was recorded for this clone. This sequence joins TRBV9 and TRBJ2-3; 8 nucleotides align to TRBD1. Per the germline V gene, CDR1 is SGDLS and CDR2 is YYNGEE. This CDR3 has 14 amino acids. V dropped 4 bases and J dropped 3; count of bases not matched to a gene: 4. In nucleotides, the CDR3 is TGTGCCAGCAGCTCGAGGACAGGGACAGATACGCAGTATTTT. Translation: CASSSRTGTDTQYF.

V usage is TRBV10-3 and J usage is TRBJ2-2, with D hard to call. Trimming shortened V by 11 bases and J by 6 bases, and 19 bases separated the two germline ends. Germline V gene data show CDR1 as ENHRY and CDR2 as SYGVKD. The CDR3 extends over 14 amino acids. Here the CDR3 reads CAPRRWYESGELFF. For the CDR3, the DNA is TGTGCCCCCCGCCGATGGTATGAGTCCGGGGAGCTGTTTTTT.

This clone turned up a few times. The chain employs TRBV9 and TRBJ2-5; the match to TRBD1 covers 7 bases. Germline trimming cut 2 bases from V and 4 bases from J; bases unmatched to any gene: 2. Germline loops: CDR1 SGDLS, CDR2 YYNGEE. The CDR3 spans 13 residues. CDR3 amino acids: CASSVSGGETQYF. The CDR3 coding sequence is TGTGCCAGCAGCGTCTCAGGGGGAGAGACCCAGTACTTC.

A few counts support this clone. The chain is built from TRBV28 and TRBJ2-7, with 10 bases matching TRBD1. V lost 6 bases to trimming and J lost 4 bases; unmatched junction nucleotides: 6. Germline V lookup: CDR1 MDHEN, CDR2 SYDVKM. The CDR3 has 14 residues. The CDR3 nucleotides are TGTGCCAGCAGGTCGCCGGGACAGGGGTACGAGCAGTACTTC. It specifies CASRSPGQGYEQYF.

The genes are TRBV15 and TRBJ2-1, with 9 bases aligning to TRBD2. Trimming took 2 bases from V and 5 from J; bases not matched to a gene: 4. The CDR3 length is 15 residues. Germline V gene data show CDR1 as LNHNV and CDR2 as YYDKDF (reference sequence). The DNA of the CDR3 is TGTGCCACCAGCAGATCTAGCGGGGAGAACAATGAGCAGTTCTTC. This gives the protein CATSRSSGENNEQFF.

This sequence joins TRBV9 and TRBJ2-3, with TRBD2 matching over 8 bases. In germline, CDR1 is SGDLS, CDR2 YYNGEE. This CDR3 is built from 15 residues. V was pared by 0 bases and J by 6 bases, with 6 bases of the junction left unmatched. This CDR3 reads CASSVAGAGDDTQYF. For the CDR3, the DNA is TGTGCCAGCAGCGTAGCTGGAGCGGGAGACGATACGCAGTATTTT.

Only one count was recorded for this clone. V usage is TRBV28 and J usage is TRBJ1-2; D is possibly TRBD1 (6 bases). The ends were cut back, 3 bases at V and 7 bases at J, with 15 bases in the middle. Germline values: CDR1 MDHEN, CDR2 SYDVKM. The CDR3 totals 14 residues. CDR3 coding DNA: TGTGCCAGCAGTTTTGAGAGGACAGCTAGTGGCTACACCTTC. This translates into CASSFERTASGYTF.

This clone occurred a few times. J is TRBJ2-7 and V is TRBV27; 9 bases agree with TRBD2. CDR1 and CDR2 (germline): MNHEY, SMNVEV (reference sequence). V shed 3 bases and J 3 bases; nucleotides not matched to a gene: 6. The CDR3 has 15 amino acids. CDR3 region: CASSFGLAGFYEQYF. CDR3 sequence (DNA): TGTGCCAGCAGTTTTGGGCTAGCGGGATTCTACGAGCAGTACTTC.